This T cell receptor beta chain appears in the sequencing data of a study of T-cell reconstitution after alpha-beta-depleted transplantation in children. Study results and caveats: Several hundred graft clones that had expanded were reportedly the source of alpha-beta T cells about two months after transplant.

The CDR3 is 14 residues long. The library targeted TCRbeta and was prepared with unique molecular identifiers. One entry per CDR3 protein, called by TCRdb with MiXCR from the PCR reads. The table records fewer than 750,000 distinct CDR3 sequences, about a quarter of them present only once. To note about this clonotype: Its antigen remains unknown.

The chain joins TRBV21-1 to TRBJ2-1; the tabulated D call, TRBD2, remains unverified against the DNA. TRBV21-1 counts as a pseudogene. Specimen: PBMCs, collected before TCRalphabeta/CD19-depleted stem cell transplant. This TCR was recovered from a boy younger than two with Wiskott-Aldrich syndrome, due to receive a stem cell transplant. CDR3 DNA sequence: TGTGCCACTGACAAGGTAGCGGGGTACAATGAGCAGTTCTTC. Its protein is CATDKVAGYNEQFF.